The next 10 T cell receptor beta chains were all read from a single sample in a study of T cells in Graves' hyperthyroidism and ophthalmopathy. Amplified TCR beta CDR3 regions came from RNA transcripts. The TCR CDR3 was amplified in a first-round RT-PCR using the HTBI primer set. TCRdb called the multiplex PCR reads again in MiXCR, with one record for every CDR3 protein. The table has about 400,000 distinct CDR3 sequences, 14% to 15% seen once. The sequencing sample was made of blood. Source of these receptors: a woman under 40 with Graves' hyperthyroidism.

V and J are TRBV28 and TRBJ1-6, with TRBD1 matching 8 bases. CDR3 length: 14 amino acids. V shed 5 bases and J 10 bases; nucleotides not matched to a gene: 7. Germline lookup yields CDR1 MDHEN and CDR2 SYDVKM. CDR3 sequence (DNA): TGTGCCAGCAGTCCCGACAGGGGAAGATCACCCCTCCACTTT. It encodes CASSPDRGRSPLHF.

The chain carries TRBV15 and TRBJ2-4; no clear D. V lost 3 bases and J 0 bases, leaving 12 bases between the germline ends. This CDR3 is built from 16 residues. Per the germline V gene, CDR1 is LNHNV and CDR2 is YYDKDF (reference sequence). The CDR3 DNA sequence: TGTGCCACCAGCAGCGCCACACCTATAGCCAAAAACATTCAGTACTTC. This gives the protein CATSSATPIAKNIQYF.

This clonotype has just a few counts. The rearrangement uses TRBV7-9 and TRBJ2-3; TRBD2 matches 13 bases. The CDR3 loop spans 18 amino acids. With V trimmed by 5 bases and J by 1 base, 9 bases remained unmatched. CDR1 and CDR2 (germline): SEHNR, FQNEAQ (reference sequence). In DNA, the CDR3 is TGTGCCAGCAGCGGTACTAGCGGGAGGGCCCTTCGCACAGATACGCAGTATTTT. Its protein product is CASSGTSGRALRTDTQYF.

This clonotype was found a few times. DNA of the CDR3: TGTGCCAGTAGTGCGCCGGGCCTAGAGTCCTACGAGCAGTACTTC. Its protein is CASSAPGLESYEQYF. The V and J genes are TRBV19 and TRBJ2-7, with no clear D. The CDR3 contains 15 residues. V was pared by 5 bases and J by 1 base, with 15 bases between. Germline CDR1 and CDR2: LNHDA and SQIVND (reference sequence).

Comments on this clonotype: This may arise from a read error, as a much more abundant clone is one base away. J is TRBJ2-1 and V is TRBV20-1; 11 nucleotides agree with TRBD2. Germline V gene sequence: CDR1 DFQATT, CDR2 SNEGSKA (reference sequence). This CDR3 spans 15 amino acids. For the CDR3, the DNA is TGCAGTGCGGGACCTACTAGCGGGGGTTCAAATGAGCAGCTCTTC. It is translated as CSAGPTSGGSNEQLF.

The sample holds a few counts of this clonotype. CDR3 region: CASSVATGRTSTQETQYF. DNA for the CDR3: TGTGCCAGCAGCGTAGCTACGGGGCGGACCAGTACGCAAGAGACCCAGTACTTC. This chain links TRBV9 with TRBJ2-5; tentatively, D is TRBD1 or TRBD2 (5 bases each). This CDR3 region has 18 residues. V was trimmed by 0 bases and J by 2 bases, leaving 20 bases between them. Germline assignment: CDR1 SGDLS and CDR2 YYNGEE.

The chain uses TRBV19 and TRBJ2-5; 12 bases map to TRBD1. The CDR3 runs to 16 residues. Losses at the gene ends were 7 bases for V and 5 bases for J; bases not matched to a gene: 11. Germline V CDR1 and CDR2: LNHDA, SQIVND (reference sequence). CDR3 sequence (DNA): TGTGCCAGTAACCCGGGACAGGGGGCGATAAGGGAGACCCAGTACTTC. The encoded protein is CASNPGQGAIRETQYF. Variable domain in full (rest from reference TRBV19 and TRBJ2-5): DGGITQSPKYLFRKEGQNVTLSCEQNLNHDAMYWYRQDPGQGLRLIYYSQIVNDFQKGDIAEGYSVSREKKESFPLTVTSAQKNPTAFYLCASNPGQGAIRETQYFGPGTRLLVL.

At least ten counts were recorded for this clonotype. This rearrangement joins TRBV2 to TRBJ2-5; D not resolved. V was shortened by 8 bases and J by 2 bases, with 12 bases between the two germline ends. CDR1 and CDR2 from the germline V gene are SNHLY and FYNNEI. This CDR3 spans 13 amino acids. This CDR3 reads CASVPAEQETQYF. CDR3 DNA: TGTGCCAGCGTCCCGGCAGAACAAGAGACCCAGTACTTC.

Of note for this clonotype: A much bigger clone sits one base away, suggesting this may be a read error. The V gene is TRBV3-1, the J gene TRBJ2-1; TRBD2 matches at 8 bases. The CDR3 runs to 15 residues. Germline V gives CDR1 LGHDT, CDR2 YNNKEL (reference sequence). CDR3 nucleotides: TGTGCCAGCAGCCCCAGGACTAGCCCATACAATGGGCAGTTCTTC. Its protein is CASSPRTSPYNGQFF.

The chain recombines TRBV7-8 with TRBJ2-6; 10 nucleotides line up with TRBD1. Trimming removed 5 bases from V and 1 base from J; junction bases left unmatched: 8. Germline V gene data show CDR1 as SGHVS and CDR2 as FQNEAQ. This CDR3 region has 18 residues. The CDR3 DNA follows: TGTGCCAGCAGCGCTACCGGGACAGGGGTTTCTGGGGCCAACGTCCTGACTTTC. Its protein is CASSATGTGVSGANVLTF.